Listed below are T cell receptor beta chains from one sample, sequenced in a study of blood T cell repertoires in COVID-19. Assay used: immunoSEQ multiplex PCR; TCRdb lists only in-frame clones, some missing. The sample shows under 250,000 clones, around 89% of them seen only once. The sample consisted of peripheral blood. These receptors were collected from a middle-aged woman with acute or convalescent COVID-19. The CDR3 runs from the conserved cysteine through the conserved F or W. A D gene is named only where the DNA matches it firmly. Part of the rows lack a size; the others show once, few, many or a class for expanded clones.

size: NA
J: TRBJ1-5
D: TRBD1
V: TRBV7-9
DNA: TGTGCCAGCAGCTTAGGACAGGGGGTGAGCGAGCCCCAGCATTTT
CDR3: CASSLGQGVSEPQHF

size: NA
J: TRBJ2-5
D: TRBD2
V: TRBV2
DNA: TGTGCCAGCAGTGCCGGGGGGGAGACCCAGTACTTC
CDR3: CASSAGGETQYF

size: NA
J: TRBJ2-3
D: NA
V: TRBV19
DNA: TGTGCCAGTAGTATAACTGGGACTTCTGATACGCAGTATTTT
CDR3: CASSITGTSDTQYF

size: NA
J: TRBJ1-2
D: NA
V: TRBV18
DNA: TGTGCCAGCTCACCCGATTCGCCGACAAATGGCTACACCTTC
CDR3: CASSPDSPTNGYTF

size: few
J: TRBJ1-4
D: NA
V: TRBV29-1
DNA: TGCAGCGTCACGACAGATACTAATGAAAAACTGTTTTTT
CDR3: CSVTTDTNEKLFF

size: few
J: TRBJ1-1
D: TRBD1
V: TRBV30
DNA: TGTGCCTGGAGTCTGACAGGGTCGGACACTGAAGCTTTCTTT
CDR3: CAWSLTGSDTEAFF

size: NA
J: TRBJ2-5
D: NA
V: TRBV3-1/TRBV3-2
DNA: TGTGCCAGCAGCCGACAGGGAGGCGAGACCCAGTACTTC
CDR3: CASSRQGGETQYF

size: NA
J: TRBJ2-1
D: TRBD1
V: TRBV9
DNA: TGTGCCAGCCGACAGGGAAACTACAATGAGCAGTTCTTC
CDR3: CASRQGNYNEQFF

size: NA
J: TRBJ1-1
D: NA
V: TRBV12-3/TRBV12-4
DNA: TGTGCCAGCAGTTTAGGAGGGAACACTGAAGCTTTCTTT
CDR3: CASSLGGNTEAFF

size: NA
J: TRBJ2-5
D: TRBD2
V: TRBV9
DNA: TGTGCCAGCACCTCGGGGACCGTCGGGGGGGAGACCCAGTACTTC
CDR3: CASTSGTVGGETQYF

size: NA
J: TRBJ1-3
D: NA
V: TRBV5-6
DNA: TGTGCCAGCAGCACGGGAGTAGACTCTGGAAACACCATATATTTT
CDR3: CASSTGVDSGNTIYF

size: NA
J: TRBJ1-1
D: TRBD1
V: TRBV6-6
DNA: TGTGCCAGCAGTTACCCGCTGGGACAGGGGGCTGAAGCTTTCTTT
CDR3: CASSYPLGQGAEAFF

size: NA
J: TRBJ2-1
D: TRBD2
V: TRBV7-3
DNA: TGTGCCAGCAGCTTAGGGACTAAATACAATGAGCAGTTCTTC
CDR3: CASSLGTKYNEQFF

size: NA
J: TRBJ2-3
D: TRBD2
V: TRBV10-3
DNA: TGTGCCATCAGTGAGTCTCGGACTAGCGGGGGTCTTAAGGATACGCAGTATTTT
CDR3: CAISESRTSGGLKDTQYF

size: NA
J: TRBJ2-3
D: TRBD1
V: TRBV5-1
DNA: TGCGCCAGCTATCCCGGACAGGGGGCGGGGACAGATACGCAGTATTTT
CDR3: CASYPGQGAGTDTQYF

size: NA
J: TRBJ1-6
D: NA
V: TRBV28
DNA: TGTGCCAGCAGTTTTCAGGGACAACGTAATTCACCCCTCCACTTT
CDR3: CASSFQGQRNSPLHF

size: NA
J: TRBJ1-1
D: NA
V: TRBV29-1
DNA: TGCAGCGTTGCACAGGGTTACACTGAAGCTTTCTTT
CDR3: CSVAQGYTEAFF

size: NA
J: TRBJ2-3
D: TRBD1
V: TRBV9
DNA: TGTGCCAGCAGCGAAAACAGGGGGCGGGTGACAGATACGCAGTATTTT
CDR3: CASSENRGRVTDTQYF

size: NA
J: TRBJ2-2
D: TRBD1
V: TRBV19
DNA: TGTGCCAGTATAAGGACAGGGGACACCGGGGAGCTGTTTTTT
CDR3: CASIRTGDTGELFF

size: NA
J: TRBJ2-1
D: TRBD2
V: TRBV13
DNA: TGTGCCAGCAGCTTAGCCACCGGGACTAGCGAATACAATGAGCAGTTCTTC
CDR3: CASSLATGTSEYNEQFF

size: NA
J: TRBJ1-1
D: NA
V: TRBV9
DNA: TGTGCCAGCAGTCTTACAGGGACCACTGAAGCTTTCTTT
CDR3: CASSLTGTTEAFF

size: NA
J: TRBJ2-5
D: TRBD1
V: TRBV23-1
DNA: TGCGCCAGCAGTGGCTCGGTGGGACAGCTTATATTAAAAGAGACCCAGTACTTC
CDR3: CASSGSVGQLILKETQYF

size: NA
J: TRBJ2-3
D: TRBD2
V: TRBV13
DNA: TGTGCCAGCAGCACGGGGACCGACGTTAGCGGGGGTGACACAGATACGCAGTATTTT
CDR3: CASSTGTDVSGGDTDTQYF

size: NA
J: TRBJ1-1
D: NA
V: TRBV10-1
DNA: TGCGCCAGCAGTGTCGGGTCGAACACTGAAGCTTTCTTT
CDR3: CASSVGSNTEAFF

size: NA
J: TRBJ1-6
D: TRBD1
V: TRBV27
DNA: TGTGCCAGTGGACGGTGGGACGGGACAGGGTATAATTCACCCCTCCACTTT
CDR3: CASGRWDGTGYNSPLHF

size: NA
J: TRBJ1-4
D: TRBD1
V: TRBV19
DNA: TGTGCCAGTAGTACAGGGGGCATGACTAATGAAAAACTGTTTTTT
CDR3: CASSTGGMTNEKLFF

size: NA
J: TRBJ1-3
D: TRBD1
V: TRBV5-6
DNA: TGTGCCAGCAGCCAGGGACAGGGGACCTTCCTTTCTGGAAACACCATATATTTT
CDR3: CASSQGQGTFLSGNTIYF